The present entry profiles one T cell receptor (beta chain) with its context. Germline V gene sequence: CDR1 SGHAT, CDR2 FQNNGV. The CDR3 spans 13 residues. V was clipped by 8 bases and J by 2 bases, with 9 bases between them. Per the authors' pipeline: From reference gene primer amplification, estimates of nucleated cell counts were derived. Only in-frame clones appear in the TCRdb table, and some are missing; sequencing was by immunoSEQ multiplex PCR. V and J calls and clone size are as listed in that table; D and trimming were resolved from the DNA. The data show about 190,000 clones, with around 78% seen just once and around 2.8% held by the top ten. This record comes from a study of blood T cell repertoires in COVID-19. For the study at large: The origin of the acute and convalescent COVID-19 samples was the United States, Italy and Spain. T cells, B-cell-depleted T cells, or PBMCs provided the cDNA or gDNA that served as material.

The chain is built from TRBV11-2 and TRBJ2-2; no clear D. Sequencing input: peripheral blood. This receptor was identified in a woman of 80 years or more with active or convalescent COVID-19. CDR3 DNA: TGTGCCAGCGGTCAGGTCAACACCGGGGAGCTGTTTTTT. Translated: CASGQVNTGELFF. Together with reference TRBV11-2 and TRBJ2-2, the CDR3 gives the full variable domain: EAGVAQSPRYKIIEKRQSVAFWCNPISGHATLYWYQQILGQGPKLLIQFQNNGVVDDSQLPKDRFSAERLKGVDSTLKIQPAKLEDSAVYLCASGQVNTGELFFGEGSRLTVL.